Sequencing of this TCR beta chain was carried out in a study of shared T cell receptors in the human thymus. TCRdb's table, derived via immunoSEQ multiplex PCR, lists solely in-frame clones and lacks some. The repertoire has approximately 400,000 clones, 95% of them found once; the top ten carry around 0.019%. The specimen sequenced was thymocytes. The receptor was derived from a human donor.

In nucleotides, the CDR3 is TGTGCCAGCAGCAAAGAAGAGGGAGGGCGGAAGGAAGAGACCCAGTACTTC. Translated, it gives CASSKEEGGRKEETQYF. This rearrangement joins TRBV21-1 to TRBJ2-5; no DNA check was done on the table's D call, TRBD2. TRBV21-1 is a pseudogene. The CDR3 is 17 amino acids.